What follows are 21 T cell receptor beta chains derived from one specimen sequenced in a study of radiation and T cells in renal cell carcinoma. Only in-frame clones appear in the TCRdb table, and some are missing; sequencing was by immunoSEQ multiplex PCR. Here the sample spans 100,000 to 150,000 clones, 82% being singletons. The time point: baseline pretreatment blood. Treatment here: 15 Gy SBRT to primary tumor, nephrectomy 4 weeks later. The sample consisted of blood, taken from a patient whose treatment included radiotherapy and nephrectomy. These receptors originate from a woman aged 60-70 years with renal cell carcinoma.

J is TRBJ2-5 and V is TRBV5-6; 7 bases line up with TRBD1. Unmatched junction bases numbered 10, after V lost 4 bases and J lost 4 bases. CDR3 length: 15 residues. Germline V gives CDR1 SGHDT, CDR2 YYEEEE. CDR3 protein: CASSVRQGLGETQYF. CDR3 sequence (DNA): TGTGCCAGCAGCGTCCGACAGGGATTGGGAGAGACCCAGTACTTC. Using reference TRBV5-6 and TRBJ2-5 for the parts outside the CDR3, the full variable domain is DAGVTQSPTHLIKTRGQQVTLRCSPKSGHDTVSWYQQALGQGPQFIFQYYEEEERQRGNFPDRFSGHQFPNYSSELNVNALLLGDSALYLCASSVRQGLGETQYFGPGTRLLVL.

The chain joins TRBV9 to TRBJ1-4, with 10 positions matching TRBD1. In germline, CDR1 is SGDLS, CDR2 YYNGEE. This CDR3 contains 15 residues. Trimming at V came to 4 bases and at J to 4 bases, leaving 4 bases not matched to a gene. The CDR3 protein is CASSKGQGVNEKLFF. The CDR3 nucleotides read TGTGCCAGCAGCAAAGGACAGGGGGTTAATGAAAAACTGTTTTTT.

The gene calls are TRBV5-1 and TRBJ2-1, with 7 nucleotides matching TRBD1. Germline loops: CDR1 SGHRS, CDR2 YFSETQ. With V trimmed by 2 bases and J by 5 bases, 7 bases remained unmatched. There are 15 residues in the CDR3. CDR3 nucleotides: TGCGCCAGCAGCTTACGACCCGGGACAGACAATGAGCAGTTCTTC. This codes for CASSLRPGTDNEQFF.

J is TRBJ2-7 and V is TRBV6-5, with 8 nucleotides matching TRBD1. V was pared by 6 bases and J by 9 bases, with 13 bases of the junction left unmatched. The CDR3 loop spans 14 amino acids. Germline CDR1 MNHEY, CDR2 SVGAGI. Written as DNA, the CDR3 is TGTGCCAGCAGCCCCGGGACAGGAGCTCCGGGGCAGTACTTC. It translates to CASSPGTGAPGQYF.

This chain connects TRBV29-1 to TRBJ1-3; D call uncertain. From germline, CDR1 is SQVTM and CDR2 ANQGSEA. Trimming stripped 6 bases from V and 0 bases from J, with 15 bases between. The length of the CDR3 is 15 residues. The CDR3 loop reads CSVDTLRHSGNTIYF. The CDR3 nucleotides are TGCAGCGTCGACACCTTGAGGCACTCTGGAAACACCATATATTTT.

V is TRBV6-5 and J is TRBJ2-5, with D possibly being TRBD1 (6 bases). Germline CDR1 reads MNHEY; CDR2 reads SVGAGI. There are 12 residues in the CDR3. V was pared by 6 bases and J by 9 bases, with 14 bases between. CDR3 amino acids: CASSLPGGSQYF. In DNA form, the CDR3 reads TGTGCCAGCAGCCTACCTGGGGGCTCCCAGTACTTC.

The V gene is TRBV18, the J gene TRBJ2-5; no firm D call. Between the trimmed V and J ends, which lost 6 bases and 1 base, there was a span of 6 bases. The CDR3 runs 12 residues. CDR1 is KGHSH, CDR2 LQKENI, per germline. The CDR3 sequence is CASSRPQETQYF. The CDR3 bases are TGTGCCAGCTCCCGACCCCAAGAGACCCAGTACTTC.

The V and J genes are TRBV5-4 and TRBJ2-3; TRBD2 agrees at 9 bases. From germline, CDR1 is SGHNT and CDR2 YYREEE (reference sequence). After removal of 2 bases from V and 1 base from J, the junction contained 2 bases not matched to a gene. The CDR3 consists of 15 residues. The CDR3 region has the DNA TGTGCCAGCAGCTTTAGCGGGGGTCGCACAGATACGCAGTATTTT. Protein: CASSFSGGRTDTQYF.

DNA for the CDR3: TGTGCCAGCAGCGCTGATGCGGGGGGACCAAGCACAGATACGCAGTATTTT. As protein: CASSADAGGPSTDTQYF. V gene TRBV9 combines with J gene TRBJ2-3; 8 bases are a match to TRBD2. V lost 3 bases and J lost 0; bases outside the gene matches: 9. This CDR3 has 17 residues. Germline V gives CDR1 SGDLS, CDR2 YYNGEE.

The CDR3 sequence: CASSYTGGERELFF. The CDR3, as DNA: TGCGCCAGCAGTTATACAGGGGGCGAGAGGGAGCTGTTTTTT. The chain employs TRBV5-1 and TRBJ2-2; the match to TRBD1 covers 9 bases. In germline, CDR1 is SGHRS, CDR2 YFSETQ. This CDR3 has 14 amino acids. With 5 bases clipped from V and 9 bases from J, the junction kept 8 bases outside the gene matches. Full variable domain (remainder filled in from reference TRBV5-1 and TRBJ2-2): KAGVTQTPRYLIKTRGQQVTLSCSPISGHRSVSWYQQTPGQGLQFLFEYFSETQRNKGNFPGRFSGRQFSNSRSEMNVSTLELGDSALYLCASSYTGGERELFFGEGSRLTVL.

The chain carries TRBV19 and TRBJ1-5, with unresolved D. This CDR3 has 9 amino acids. Germline CDR1 reads LNHDA; CDR2 reads SQIVND (reference sequence). Trimming pared 8 bases from V and 9 bases from J, leaving 5 bases between. The CDR3 DNA is TGTGCCAGTGGTTGGCCCCAGCATTTT. Its protein product is CASGWPQHF.

The chain has TRBV2 and TRBJ2-7; D possibly corresponds to TRBD2 (6 bases). V gave up 6 bases and J gave up 6 bases, with 18 bases separating them. The CDR3 loop spans 14 amino acids. Germline V gene sequence: CDR1 SNHLY, CDR2 FYNNEI. CDR3 amino acids: CASRREASAREQYF. CDR3 sequence (DNA): TGTGCCAGCAGGAGGGAGGCCTCGGCCCGCGAGCAGTACTTC.

This clone was seen a few times. V and J are TRBV14 and TRBJ2-7; 9 nucleotides align to TRBD1. V was clipped by 5 bases and J by 3 bases; unmatched bases: 8. Germline CDR1 SGHDN, CDR2 FVKESK. This CDR3 has 15 amino acids. The CDR3 sequence: CASSSLTGGLYEQYF. The CDR3 DNA reads TGTGCCAGCAGCTCCTTAACAGGGGGCCTCTACGAGCAGTACTTC.

This sequence joins TRBV9 and TRBJ1-6; TRBD1 agrees at 8 bases. Germline CDR1 and CDR2: SGDLS and YYNGEE. Germline trimming cut 0 bases from V and 5 bases from J; bases unmatched to any gene: 16. This CDR3 is built from 20 residues. The CDR3 bases are TGTGCCAGCAGCGTAGCGTGGCCGGGACAGGCGAGTAAGGATAATTCACCCCTCCACTTT. Amino acid sequence: CASSVAWPGQASKDNSPLHF.

The chain uses TRBV9 and TRBJ2-3; 7 nucleotides align to TRBD1. The CDR3 spans 16 residues. Trimming took 4 bases from V and 0 from J; bases not matched to a gene: 8. CDR1 is SGDLS and CDR2 is YYNGEE in the germline V gene. The CDR3 region has the DNA TGTGCCAGCAGCCCCCGAACAGGGGTTAGCACAGATACGCAGTATTTT. Protein sequence: CASSPRTGVSTDTQYF.

The chain uses TRBV6-1 and TRBJ2-7; possible D gene TRBD1, 6 bases. Germline V lookup: CDR1 MNHNS, CDR2 SASEGT. The CDR3 spans 13 residues. V dropped 8 bases and J dropped 5 bases, with 16 bases sitting between them. The CDR3 spells CASSFQGGHEQYF. The CDR3 bases are TGTGCCAGCTCCTTCCAAGGGGGTCACGAGCAGTACTTC.

The chain carries TRBV30 and TRBJ2-2, with D perhaps matching TRBD2 (6 bases). V dropped 7 bases and J dropped 2 bases, with 14 bases sitting between them. The CDR3 is 14 residues long. Germline assignment: CDR1 GTSNPN and CDR2 SVGIG (reference sequence). The CDR3 protein is CASQGSGNTGELFF. CDR3 DNA: TGTGCCTCGCAGGGTAGCGGCAACACCGGGGAGCTGTTTTTT.

The CDR3 spells CSVSTGTSSQETQYF. The CDR3 region has the DNA TGCAGCGTATCCACAGGGACATCGTCCCAAGAGACCCAGTACTTC. The V gene is TRBV29-1, the J gene TRBJ2-5; weak D call: TRBD1 (6 bases). The CDR3 consists of 15 residues. V was trimmed by 6 bases and J by 1 base, leaving 18 bases between them. Germline loops: CDR1 SQVTM, CDR2 ANQGSEA.

This clone has more than one count but fewer than ten. The V call is TRBV7-9, the J call TRBJ1-2; D is perhaps TRBD1 (5 bases). The CDR3 extends over 14 amino acids. In germline, CDR1 is SEHNR, CDR2 FQNEAQ (reference sequence). V shed 1 base and J shed 8 bases, with 14 bases lying between them. The CDR3 loop reads CASSLVGTGPGYTF. The CDR3 coding sequence is TGTGCCAGCAGCTTAGTTGGGACGGGGCCCGGCTACACCTTC.

The gene calls are TRBV27 and TRBJ2-7; D uncertain. The V and J ends lost 5 bases and 0 bases respectively, with 8 bases between them. The germline V gene encodes CDR1 MNHEY and CDR2 SMNVEV (reference sequence). CDR3 length: 13 amino acids. In DNA, the CDR3 is TGTGCCAGCAGTGGTTACAGCTCCTACGAGCAGTACTTC. Encoded protein: CASSGYSSYEQYF.

This rearrangement joins TRBV7-6 to TRBJ1-4; D gene ambiguous. Germline loops: CDR1 SGHVS, CDR2 FNYEAQ. The CDR3 consists of 15 residues. Trimming left V 5 bases short and J 3 bases short, with 13 bases between. The CDR3 nucleotides are TGTGCCAGCAGCCCGCCATCTGGGGCTAATGAAAAACTGTTTTTT. Translation: CASSPPSGANEKLFF.